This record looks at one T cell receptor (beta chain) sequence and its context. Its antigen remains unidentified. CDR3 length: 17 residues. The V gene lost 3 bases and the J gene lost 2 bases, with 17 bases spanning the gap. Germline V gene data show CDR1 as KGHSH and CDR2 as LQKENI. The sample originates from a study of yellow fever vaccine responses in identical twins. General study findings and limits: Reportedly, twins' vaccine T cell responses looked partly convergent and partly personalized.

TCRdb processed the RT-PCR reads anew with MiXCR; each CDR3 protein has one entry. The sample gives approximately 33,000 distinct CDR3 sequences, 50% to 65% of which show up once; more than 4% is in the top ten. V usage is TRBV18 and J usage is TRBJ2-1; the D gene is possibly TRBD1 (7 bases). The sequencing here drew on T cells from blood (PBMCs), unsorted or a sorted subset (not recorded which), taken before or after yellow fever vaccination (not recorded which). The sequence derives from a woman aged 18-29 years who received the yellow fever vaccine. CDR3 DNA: TGTGCCAGCTCACCCTTAACCGGCAGGGGGGCCTACAATGAGCAGTTCTTC. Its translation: CASSPLTGRGAYNEQFF.